Listed below are T cell receptor beta chains from one sample, sequenced in a study of cytomegalovirus exposure and HLA in healthy donors. Libraries were prepared by immunoSEQ multiplex PCR; TCRdb keeps only in-frame clonotypes and omits some of them. The sample lists under 200,000 clones, approximately 87% seen once, with 4.5% to 7% in the top ten. The material sequenced was PBMCs. These receptor sequences come from a woman in her 30s in good health and CMV-seronegative. Both conserved end residues are part of each CDR3. The order of the fields is J gene, V gene, CDR3 protein.

TRBJ2-1 TRBV7-8 CASSLAWGVSYNEQFF
TRBJ2-3 TRBV18 CASFQGATDTQYF
TRBJ2-7 TRBV20-1 CSATSGDGQYF
TRBJ1-1 TRBV6-6 CASSYAEEAFF
TRBJ2-3 TRBV6-5 CASSYVGGPEDTQYF
TRBJ2-4 TRBV27 CASSVGLAPRGWHIQYF
TRBJ1-3 TRBV18 CASSPGTAGNTIYF
TRBJ2-2 TRBV2 CASKIGSSNTGELFF
TRBJ1-5 TRBV7-2 CASREQGAGQPQHF
TRBJ2-2 TRBV7-3 CASSKAGSGGELFF
TRBJ1-2 TRBV6-4 CASSAPVGQGPLYGYTF
TRBJ2-3 TRBV4-1 CASSQDKRWGASTDTQYF
TRBJ1-5 TRBV2 CASSEAEGGEHNQPQHF
TRBJ2-4 TRBV4-3 CASSQDRRIAKNIQYF
TRBJ2-4 TRBV27 CASSLSGVRTVTGSKNIQYF
TRBJ1-3 TRBV4-3 CASSQGSSIYSGNTIYF
TRBJ2-7 TRBV5-6 CASSLVLAGAYEQYF
TRBJ2-7 TRBV7-8 CASSLASTQGPAYEQYF
TRBJ2-7 TRBV27 CASSFNGNYEQYF
TRBJ2-3 TRBV4-1 CASSPLGQGSADTQYF
TRBJ2-3 TRBV9 CASSVGPQGDTQYF
TRBJ1-1 TRBV15 CATSIQGAANEAFF
TRBJ2-2 TRBV6-5 CASTEMDSLGGELFF
TRBJ1-4 TRBV30 CAWSWGTTNEKLFF
TRBJ2-7 TRBV28 CASSSTGGMSSYEQYF
TRBJ2-7 TRBV15 CATSRDPASYEQYF
TRBJ2-1 TRBV7-9 CASTYSGGQDNEQFF
TRBJ2-1 TRBV6-1 CASSPGQTYNEQFF
TRBJ2-1 TRBV5-6 CASSFISAGGSYNEQFF
TRBJ2-7 TRBV4-3 CASSQDPGTSGGYPFEQYF
TRBJ2-1 TRBV27 CASSLTSEYYNEQFF
TRBJ2-7 TRBV13 CASSGTETGQDPYEQYF
TRBJ2-7 TRBV29-1 CSVARGDEQYF
TRBJ2-3 TRBV11-2 CASSLLAGGADTQYF
TRBJ2-3 TRBV7-3 CASSLGGGATDTQYF
TRBJ2-1 TRBV4-3 CASSQDLRDNEQFF
TRBJ2-2 TRBV14 CASSHKAHTGELFF